The present T cell receptor (beta chain) was sequenced within a study of T cells after yellow fever vaccination. Overall study: Any fraction with a low cell number was prepared using SMART-Seq v4 Ultra Low Input. Overall study results and limits: Few clonotypes appeared in both CD4 and CD8 compartments. After the booster, over 95% of CD4 and about nine tenths of CD8 primary-response clones were re-detected.

The 5'RACE template-switching step produced TCR cDNA and added a universal primer site and UMIs. MiXCR, applied by TCRdb to the 5' RACE reads, yields one record per CDR3 protein. This table has 300,000 to 350,000 distinct CDR3 sequences, 8.1% appearing once. As concerns this clonotype: The antigen remains undetermined.

The clonotype originates from a man younger than 35 who received the YFV17D yellow fever vaccine. The sample consisted of PBMCs, taken more than 40 days after the first yellow fever vaccination.

CDR3 DNA sequence: TGTGCCAGCAGCTCCGATCTCCCCCTTTACAATGAGCAGTTCTTC. This encodes CASSSDLPLYNEQFF. The genes are TRBV9 and TRBJ2-1; the D is unclear. Germline V gene lookup returns CDR1 SGDLS and CDR2 YYNGEE. The CDR3 is 15 residues long. V was shortened by 4 bases and J by 4 bases, with 15 bases between the two germline ends. The variable domain in full, completed from reference TRBV9 and TRBJ2-1, reads DSGVTQTPKHLITATGQRVTLRCSPRSGDLSVYWYQQSLDQGLQFLIQYYNGEERAKGNILERFSAQQFPDLHSELNLSSLELGDSALYFCASSSDLPLYNEQFFGPGTRLTVL.